Listed here are 10 T cell receptor beta chains from one sample, sequenced in a study of blood T cell repertoires in COVID-19. Data came from immunoSEQ multiplex PCR; TCRdb stores just in-frame clones and leaves some out. The data show approximately 150,000 clones, with 90% to 95% seen just once and about 2% held by the top ten. Sequenced material: peripheral blood. These receptors were collected from a woman aged 55-75 years with COVID-19, enrolled during active disease.

This sequence joins TRBV5-5 and TRBJ1-3; D is unresolved. V lost 2 bases and J lost 2, with 14 bases in between. The CDR3 runs 16 residues. Germline V CDR1 and CDR2: SGHKS, YYEKEE (reference sequence). DNA for the CDR3: TGTGCCAGCAGCTTCCCTGAGGACTCAGCTGGAAACACCATATATTTT. Protein: CASSFPEDSAGNTIYF.

The chain has TRBV27 and TRBJ2-3, with TRBD2 matching 12 bases. J was trimmed by 6 bases and V by 6 bases; bases with no gene match: 7. The CDR3 is 15 amino acids. Per germline, CDR1 MNHEY and CDR2 SMNVEV (reference sequence). The CDR3 bases are TGTGCCAGCAGAGCTAGCGGGGGGGGACTGGATACGCAGTATTTT. It specifies CASRASGGGLDTQYF.

The chain couples TRBV5-4 to TRBJ1-2; tentative D call: TRBD1 (5 bases). CDR1 SGHNT and CDR2 YYREEE come from the germline V gene (reference sequence). The germline V and J ends were trimmed by 0 bases and 7 bases, with 13 bases remaining between them. This CDR3 has 14 residues. For the CDR3, the DNA is TGTGCCAGCAGCTTGGACAGGTACTCGAGTGGCTACACCTTC. Its protein product is CASSLDRYSSGYTF.

The chain employs TRBV3-1 (or the pseudogene TRBV3-2) and TRBJ1-2, with 10 bases matching TRBD1. J gave up 5 bases and V 0 bases, and 9 bases lay outside the gene matches. The germline V gene encodes CDR1 LGHDT and CDR2 YNNKEL (reference sequence). This CDR3 comprises 17 residues. CDR3: CASSQDASTGGGYGYTF. For the CDR3, the DNA is TGTGCCAGCAGCCAAGATGCGTCGACAGGGGGCGGGTATGGCTACACCTTC.

V and J are TRBV4-2 and TRBJ1-1; 7 positions match TRBD1. Germline CDR1 is LGHNA and CDR2 is YNFKEQ. The CDR3 sequence is 14 residues long. V dropped 4 bases and J dropped 7; count of bases not matched to a gene: 9. CDR3 sequence: CASSPLPGGSEAFF. DNA for the CDR3: TGTGCCAGCAGCCCCCTCCCAGGGGGGAGTGAAGCTTTCTTT.

This chain links TRBV10-2 with TRBJ1-5; maybe TRBD1 (6 bases). The V and J ends lost 3 bases and 2 bases respectively, with 8 bases between them. CDR3 length: 14 residues. Germline CDR1 WSHSY, CDR2 SAAADI. The CDR3 protein is CASSESGGNQPQHF. Here the CDR3 DNA reads TGCGCCAGCAGTGAATCAGGGGGCAATCAGCCCCAGCATTTT.

The chain combines TRBV12-3 or TRBV12-4 with TRBJ1-1; D is undetermined. Trimming took 3 bases from V and 4 from J, leaving 9 bases between them. CDR3 length equals 13 residues. The CDR3 bases are TGTGCCAGCAGTTTGATGGCGGGCACTGAAGCTTTCTTT. Translation gives CASSLMAGTEAFF.

The chain employs TRBV18 and TRBJ1-5; D unresolved. Per germline, CDR1 KGHSH and CDR2 LQKENI. Trimming took 5 bases from V and 6 from J, leaving 11 bases between them. CDR3 length: 13 amino acids. CDR3 sequence reads: CASSRQEGQPQHF. As DNA, the CDR3 is TGTGCCAGCTCAAGGCAGGAAGGTCAGCCCCAGCATTTT.

This clone was seen more than once but under ten times. This rearrangement joins TRBV4-2 to TRBJ2-2; TRBD2 aligns across 14 bases. Germline lookup yields CDR1 LGHNA and CDR2 YNFKEQ. The CDR3 is 18 residues long. V lost 3 bases, J lost 3 bases, and 6 bases stayed unmatched. In nucleotides, the CDR3 is TGTGCCAGCAGCCACCGGACTAGCGGGGGGCTAGACACCGGGGAGCTGTTTTTT. This sequence encodes CASSHRTSGGLDTGELFF.

The chain uses TRBV6-5 and TRBJ1-2, with TRBD1 matching over 9 bases. The V gene's germline CDR1 is MNHEY and CDR2 SVGAGI. The junction had 16 bases not matched to a gene; V was cut back by 7 bases and J by 13 bases. The CDR3 extends over 14 amino acids. CDR3 DNA sequence: TGTGCCAGCAAAGCGACCGACAGGGGGTTTTCTCTCACCTTC. It is translated as CASKATDRGFSLTF.